What follows are 9 T cell receptor beta chains derived from one specimen sequenced in a study of blood T cells in healthy people across ages. A second PCR of roughly 7 to 11 cycles used a sample-barcoded 5' primer and a J-beta primer mix. TCRdb itself ran the 5' RACE reads through MiXCR, one entry per CDR3 protein. The table shows some 1.5 million distinct CDR3 sequences, with roughly 43% occurring only once. The source material was blood. The receptors were gathered from a woman aged 18-30 years in good health.

The chain has TRBV12-5 and TRBJ2-7, with D perhaps matching TRBD1 (6 bases). The germline V and J ends were trimmed by 6 bases and 6 bases, with 9 bases remaining between them. The CDR3 covers 11 residues. Germline lookup yields CDR1 LGHNT and CDR2 FRNRAP. CDR3 sequence (DNA): TGTGCTAGTGGAACAGGGACCGAGCAGTACTTC. Translation: CASGTGTEQYF.

The J gene is TRBJ1-1, the V gene TRBV3-1; 7 bases fit TRBD1. V lost 1 base to trimming and J lost 4 bases; unmatched junction nucleotides: 9. The CDR3 runs 16 residues. The germline CDR1 and CDR2 sequences are LGHDT and YNNKEL (reference sequence). The CDR3 DNA reads TGTGCCAGCAGCCAAGGACTAACAGGGGCGGCCACTGAAGCTTTCTTT. It encodes CASSQGLTGAATEAFF.

J is TRBJ2-7 and V is TRBV5-1, with 9 positions matching TRBD1. Germline V gives CDR1 SGHRS, CDR2 YFSETQ. This CDR3 is 20 amino acids long. Trimming cost V 2 bases and J 1 base; bases outside gene matches: 19. The CDR3, as DNA: TGCGCCAGCAGCTTTTCCTCCGGGACAGGGAGTGGGGTTAGGTCCTACGAGCAGTACTTC. Translated, it gives CASSFSSGTGSGVRSYEQYF.

This clonotype appeared a few times. The genes are TRBV20-1 and TRBJ2-3, with a tentative D call TRBD2 (6 bases). This CDR3 region has 17 residues. The germline V gene has CDR1 DFQATT and CDR2 SNEGSKA (reference sequence). Trimming left V 1 base short and J 4 bases short, with 21 bases between. This CDR3 reads CSARGARRGRDPDTQYF. CDR3 bases: TGCAGTGCTAGAGGTGCCCGGCGGGGCCGGGATCCAGATACGCAGTATTTT.

This clonotype was observed a few times. The chain is built from TRBV20-1 and TRBJ1-2; D gene ambiguous. V lost 3 bases, J lost 0 bases, and 5 bases lay in between. Germline values: CDR1 DFQATT, CDR2 SNEGSKA (reference sequence). The CDR3 loop spans 12 amino acids. The CDR3 DNA is TGCAGTGCTAGGTCGTCTAACTATGGCTACACCTTC. As protein: CSARSSNYGYTF.

V and J are TRBV24-1 and TRBJ2-1; 7 bases match TRBD2. The J call may be mistaken, given a closer DNA end match to TRBJ2-7. The length of the CDR3 is 13 residues. The germline V gene encodes CDR1 KGHDR and CDR2 SFDVKD. The CDR3 DNA follows: TGTGCCACCAGTGTGGCTAGCGGCAATGAGCAGTACTTC. Translation: CATSVASGNEQYF.

There are a few counts of this clonotype. This rearrangement joins TRBV5-1 to TRBJ1-5; D is undetermined. Germline CDR1 reads SGHRS; CDR2 reads YFSETQ. V was shortened by 1 base and J by 2 bases, with 10 bases between the two germline ends. The CDR3 loop spans 15 amino acids. The CDR3 DNA follows: TGCGCCAGCAGCTTGTCCCCCGCGGGCAATCAGCCCCAGCATTTT. As protein: CASSLSPAGNQPQHF.

The chain uses TRBV6-2 or TRBV6-3 and TRBJ2-1; tentatively, D is TRBD2 (5 bases). V was trimmed by 4 bases and J by 0 bases, leaving 13 bases between them. This CDR3 has 16 residues. CDR1 MNHEY and CDR2 SVGEGT come from the germline V gene. The CDR3 sequence is CASSSPGRLSYNEQFF. For the CDR3, the DNA is TGTGCCAGCAGTTCTCCGGGGAGACTCTCCTACAATGAGCAGTTCTTC.

The chain combines TRBV30 with TRBJ2-3; TRBD2 aligns across 9 bases. V lost 7 bases and J lost 3; bases outside the gene matches: 2. CDR3 length equals 12 residues. Looked up from germline, CDR1 is GTSNPN and CDR2 is SVGIG (reference sequence). CDR3 sequence reads: CAFLAGTDTQYF. The DNA for the CDR3 is TGTGCCTTCCTAGCGGGAACAGATACGCAGTATTTT.